A selection of T cell receptor beta chains follows, all from one sample in a study of memory CD4+ T cells and cytomegalovirus serostatus. The protocol was immunoSEQ multiplex PCR, while the TCRdb copy is restricted to in-frame clones and leaves out a portion. The profile shows 56,000 or so clones, around 76% of them singletons. The sequencing sample was made of memory CD4+ T cells from blood. The receptors stem from an adult in good health and CMV-seronegative. Both conserved end residues are part of each CDR3. The D gene is left open where the match is weak. The size entry is marked missing in some rows and otherwise reads once, few, many or a size class.

TRBV5-1	few	NA	TRBJ2-1	CASSWYDRTNEQFF	TGCGCCAGCAGCTGGTACGACAGAACCAATGAGCAGTTCTTC
TRBV19	NA	NA	TRBJ2-3	CASSRAEGLTDTQYF	TGTGCCAGTAGTCGCGCCGAGGGGCTCACAGATACGCAGTATTTT
TRBV9	NA	NA	TRBJ2-1	CASSVERSYEQFF	TGTGCCAGCAGCGTAGAAAGGTCTTATGAGCAGTTCTTC
TRBV6-6	NA	NA	TRBJ2-6	CASVRGAGANVLTF	TGTGCCAGCGTGAGAGGGGCTGGGGCCAACGTCCTGACTTTC
TRBV6-1	NA	NA	TRBJ1-3	CASSESRGGWSGNTIYF	TGTGCCAGCAGTGAAAGTAGGGGGGGCTGGTCTGGAAACACCATATATTTT
TRBV7-9	NA	NA	TRBJ1-1	CASSLDRTEAFF	TGTGCCAGCAGCTTAGACAGGACAGAAGCTTTCTTT
TRBV28	NA	NA	TRBJ1-1	CASSSIRNGGSMNTEAFF	TGTGCCAGCAGTTCCATCCGGAACGGAGGATCCATGAACACTGAAGCTTTCTTT
TRBV10-3	NA	TRBD1	TRBJ1-1	CAISEIGRQGAAEAFF	TGTGCCATCAGTGAAATAGGAAGACAGGGGGCCGCTGAAGCTTTCTTT
TRBV11-2	NA	TRBD1	TRBJ1-5	CASSSTGLGNQPQHF	TGTGCCAGCAGCTCGACAGGGTTGGGCAATCAGCCCCAGCATTTT
TRBV2	NA	NA	TRBJ1-2	CASRFSKKGMGGYTF	TGTGCCAGCAGATTTTCAAAAAAGGGGATGGGGGGCTACACCTTC
TRBV7-9	NA	NA	TRBJ2-6	CASSQTGIFSGANVLTF	TGTGCCAGCAGCCAGACGGGGATTTTTTCTGGGGCCAACGTCCTGACTTTC
TRBV6-1	NA	TRBD1	TRBJ1-4	CASSDRGRTTNEKLFF	TGTGCCAGCAGTGACAGGGGGCGCACAACTAATGAAAAACTGTTTTTT
TRBV4-2	NA	TRBD2	TRBJ2-1	CASSQEASGGARINEQFF	TGTGCCAGCAGCCAAGAGGCTAGCGGGGGGGCCAGGATAAATGAGCAGTTCTTC
TRBV6-6	NA	NA	TRBJ2-2	CASSYGAQVPGELFF	TGTGCCAGCAGTTACGGAGCCCAAGTTCCCGGGGAGCTGTTTTTT
TRBV9	NA	NA	TRBJ1-3	CASSATGHPSGNTIYF	TGTGCCAGCAGCGCAACGGGACACCCCTCTGGAAACACCATATATTTT
TRBV6-1	once	TRBD1	TRBJ1-5	CASSEGGTVNQPQHF	TGTGCCAGCAGTGAAGGGGGGACAGTCAATCAGCCCCAGCATTTT
TRBV6-5	NA	TRBD2	TRBJ2-5	CASSSGLAGGQETQYF	TGTGCCAGCAGTTCCGGACTAGCGGGGGGCCAAGAGACCCAGTACTTC
TRBV5-1	NA	NA	TRBJ2-6	CASSLEGSGANVLTF	TGCGCCAGCAGCTTGGAGGGATCTGGGGCCAACGTCCTGACTTTC
TRBV18	NA	NA	TRBJ1-6	CASQGSHNSPLHF	TGTGCCTCCCAGGGTAGCCATAATTCACCCCTCCACTTT
TRBV28	few	TRBD2	TRBJ2-3	CASRKRGGKVDTQYF	TGTGCCAGCAGAAAGCGGGGGGGCAAGGTAGATACGCAGTATTTT
TRBV19	NA	NA	TRBJ1-2	CASSIGGQFYGYTF	TGTGCCAGTAGTATAGGCGGACAGTTCTATGGCTACACCTTC
TRBV7-6	NA	NA	TRBJ2-3	CASSLRQGGDTQYF	TGTGCCAGCAGCTTAAGGCAGGGGGGAGATACGCAGTATTTT
TRBV10-3	NA	NA	TRBJ2-1	CAISSTESSYNEQFF	TGTGCCATCAGTTCGACAGAGAGCTCCTACAATGAGCAGTTCTTC
TRBV11-3	few	NA	TRBJ2-5	CASSLGMGETQYF	TGTGCCAGCAGCTTGGGGATGGGGGAGACCCAGTACTTC
TRBV7-2	NA	NA	TRBJ1-2	CASSLETSNYGYTF	TGTGCCAGCAGCCTCGAGACGTCTAACTATGGCTACACCTTC
TRBV2	few	NA	TRBJ1-1	CASSERGTPSRGFF	TGTGCCAGCAGTGAAAGGGGGACCCCTTCTAGGGGTTTCTTT
TRBV25-1	NA	NA	TRBJ2-2	CASSGAGELFF	TGTGCCAGCAGTGGGGCCGGGGAGCTGTTTTTT
TRBV11-2	NA	NA	TRBJ2-7	CASSLYGSSYEQYF	TGTGCCAGCAGCTTATACGGGAGCTCCTACGAGCAGTACTTC
TRBV9	NA	TRBD2	TRBJ2-1	CASSPLLAGGYNEQFF	TGTGCCAGCAGCCCACTTCTAGCGGGGGGGTATAATGAGCAGTTCTTC
TRBV18	NA	TRBD1	TRBJ2-3	CASSDGTGHRRTQYF	TGTGCCAGCTCGGACGGGACAGGGCATAGGAGGACGCAGTATTTT
TRBV6-4	NA	NA	TRBJ1-1	CASSAGTNTEAFF	TGTGCCAGCAGTGCTGGGACGAACACTGAAGCTTTCTTT
TRBV7-2	few	TRBD1	TRBJ2-5	CASSGRTGAETQYF	TGTGCCAGCAGTGGAAGGACAGGGGCAGAGACCCAGTACTTC
TRBV7-2	NA	NA	TRBJ1-1	CASSPHMNTEAFF	TGTGCCAGCAGCCCCCACATGAACACTGAAGCTTTCTTT
TRBV5-1	NA	TRBD1	TRBJ2-3	CASSPDRGGDTQYF	TGCGCCAGCAGCCCTGACAGGGGAGGAGATACGCAGTATTTT
TRBV5-6	NA	TRBD2	TRBJ2-5	CASSRSGATYQETQYF	TGTGCCAGCAGCCGAAGCGGGGCCACGTACCAAGAGACCCAGTACTTC
TRBV29-1	few	NA	TRBJ2-3	CSVTGLRGVMQYF	TGCAGCGTTACAGGGCTCCGCGGGGTAATGCAGTATTTT
TRBV2	NA	NA	TRBJ1-5	CASSGGSYSNQPQHF	TGTGCCAGCAGTGGCGGGAGTTATAGCAATCAGCCCCAGCATTTT
TRBV28	once	TRBD1	TRBJ1-2	CASSLRTGEGYTF	TGTGCCAGCAGTCTTAGGACAGGGGAAGGCTACACCTTC
TRBV5-8	NA	NA	TRBJ1-4	CASSPLLTPANEKLFF	TGTGCCAGCAGTCCATTACTGACTCCGGCTAATGAAAAACTGTTTTTT
TRBV5-6	NA	TRBD1	TRBJ1-2	CASSLPGQGNYGYTF	TGTGCCAGCAGCTTACCGGGACAGGGGAACTATGGCTACACCTTC
TRBV28	NA	NA	TRBJ1-1	CAIGEAFF	TGTGCCATCGGTGAAGCTTTCTTT
TRBV28	NA	TRBD1	TRBJ1-5	CASDREGLAQHF	TGTGCCAGCGACAGGGAGGGATTGGCCCAGCATTTT
TRBV7-2	NA	TRBD2	TRBJ2-3	CASSSGLAGMRDTQYF	TGTGCCAGCAGCTCGGGACTAGCGGGGATGCGGGATACGCAGTATTTT
TRBV5-4	NA	NA	TRBJ2-7	CASSSRQTRELSPYEQYF	TGTGCCAGCAGCTCGCGCCAAACCAGGGAGTTATCACCCTACGAGCAGTACTTC
TRBV5-1	NA	TRBD2	TRBJ2-7	CASSILADPSYEQYF	TGCGCCAGCAGCATACTAGCGGACCCTTCCTACGAGCAGTACTTC
TRBV5-4	NA	TRBD2	TRBJ2-5	CASSLTSGGQETQYF	TGTGCCAGCAGCTTGACTAGCGGGGGTCAAGAGACCCAGTACTTC
TRBV10-3	NA	NA	TRBJ2-5	CAISESGVQETQYF	TGTGCCATCAGTGAGTCGGGGGTCCAAGAGACCCAGTACTTC
TRBV29-1	NA	TRBD1	TRBJ2-2	CSVAQMTGITGELFF	TGCAGCGTTGCCCAAATGACAGGGATCACCGGGGAGCTGTTTTTT
TRBV2	NA	TRBD1	TRBJ2-7	CASNDRGKGEQYF	TGTGCCAGCAACGACAGGGGTAAGGGCGAGCAGTACTTC
TRBV6-5	NA	NA	TRBJ2-1	CASKMQGSYNEQFF	TGTGCCAGCAAGATGCAGGGGTCCTACAATGAGCAGTTCTTC
TRBV7-9	NA	TRBD2	TRBJ2-3	CASSLAALAGVDTQYF	TGTGCCAGCAGCTTAGCGGCGCTAGCGGGGGTAGATACGCAGTATTTT
TRBV27	NA	NA	TRBJ2-7	CASSPLGGLYEQYF	TGTGCCAGCAGCCCCCTCGGGGGTTTGTACGAGCAGTACTTC
TRBV11-2	NA	NA	TRBJ2-1	CASSLDRRDNEQFF	TGTGCCAGCAGCTTAGATCGGCGGGACAATGAGCAGTTCTTC
TRBV27	NA	TRBD2	TRBJ2-3	CASSLLRGSTDTQYF	TGTGCCAGCAGTTTATTGCGGGGGAGCACAGATACGCAGTATTTT
TRBV7-2	NA	TRBD2	TRBJ2-7	CASSRASGGASPYEQYF	TGTGCCAGCAGCCGGGCCAGCGGGGGGGCTAGCCCCTACGAGCAGTACTTC
TRBV5-4	NA	NA	TRBJ1-6	CASSLAREGYNSPLHF	TGTGCCAGCAGCTTGGCGAGGGAGGGGTATAATTCACCCCTCCACTTT
TRBV30	NA	NA	TRBJ1-5	CAWSKTDNQPQHF	TGTGCCTGGAGTAAAACAGATAATCAGCCCCAGCATTTT